The subject of this entry is one T cell receptor beta chain. Its antigen is currently unknown. This sample is drawn from a study of monozygotic twins with inflammatory bowel disease. Eight separate reactions per sample served to make cDNA. TCRdb reanalyzed the 5' RACE reads, giving one entry per CDR3 protein sequence and no DNA. The sample holds 440,000 or so distinct CDR3 sequences. Whole blood, unsorted for T cells, was the source of total RNA. Study-level points and caveats: Support for a single strong signal or clonotype associated with IBD was absent. Especially where disease activity was present, IBD patients had fewer clonotypes in common with others than healthy twins did.

The sequenced sample consisted of blood. This clonotype was sampled from a human donor with ulcerative colitis or Crohn's disease, or a healthy co-twin of an affected twin (not recorded which).

CDR3 region: CASSLAAGTRRYGYTF. This sequence joins TRBV5-1 and TRBJ1-2; there is no DNA to check the TCRdb D call of TRBD1. The CDR3 spans 16 residues. The V gene's germline CDR1 is SGHRS and CDR2 YFSETQ.